The clone carrying this TCR beta chain was detected only a few times. What it recognizes is unknown. With a J-beta primer mix and a sample-barcoded 5' primer, a second PCR ran 7 to 11 cycles. TCRdb independently ran MiXCR on the 5' RACE reads; one entry per CDR3 protein. The table includes around 820,000 distinct CDR3 sequences, just under 25% detected once. These data originate in a study of blood T cells in healthy people across ages. The study, taken as a whole, reports: PBMC samples, being unsorted, prevented any conclusive comparison of naive and antigen-experienced cells. Naive CD4+ cell counts and diversity both ran higher in long-lived than in aged donors.

The same specimen was also included in a second study, on T cells of mothers and their children. This second report adds: There were over 9 million TCR beta CDR3 reads from each mother and around 2.9 million from each child. Slightly, though not significantly, more overlap was seen in related than in unrelated mother-child pairs.

Sequencing input: blood. This clonotype was sampled from a boy between 5 and 17 years old in good health.

The CDR3 sequence is CASSQDGLAGFEETQYF. The CDR3 region has the DNA TGTGCCAGCAGCCAAGATGGGCTAGCGGGGTTCGAGGAGACCCAGTACTTC. This chain links TRBV3-1 with TRBJ2-5, with TRBD2 matching 9 bases. Looked up from germline, CDR1 is LGHDT and CDR2 is YNNKEL (reference sequence). The V segment lost 0 bases and the J segment 5 bases; nucleotides outside the gene matches: 10. The CDR3 totals 17 residues.